The clone carrying this T cell receptor beta chain has more than one count but fewer than ten. The antigen remains unidentified. CDR1 and CDR2 from the germline V gene are SGHNT and YENEEA. This CDR3 has 13 residues. V was cut by 2 bases and J by 3 bases, with 7 bases left in between. TCRB transcripts that were expressed got sequenced, as all of the isolated RNA had been reverse transcribed. The method was immunoSEQ multiplex PCR; TCRdb's version includes in-frame clones alone and lacks a portion of them. The table has about 360,000 clones, 10% to 15% seen once; the top ten hold about 0.018%. The record originates from a study of beta chain features in type 1 diabetes. Whole-study results and caveats: Within patients, naive, central memory and Treg TCRB repertoires seemed more similar than within healthy donors.

This clonotype was sampled from a man aged 18 to 30 in good health. The chain carries TRBV11-3 and TRBJ1-1; D is undetermined. The sequenced material came from naive CD4+ T cells from blood. As DNA, the CDR3 is TGTGCCAGCAGCTTAAACGGGGACACTGAAGCTTTCTTT. This translates into CASSLNGDTEAFF.